This TCR beta chain is from a study of shared clonotypes between healthy human individuals. Study-level results: Around 5% was the fraction of naive CD4 clonotypes found shared across several donors.

The CDR3 covers 18 residues. V was trimmed by 7 bases and J by 3 bases, leaving 31 bases between them. Germline CDR1 and CDR2: GTSNPN and SVGIG (reference sequence). Worth noting for this clone: Its antigen is as yet unknown. The same CDR3 is also encoded by other DNA sequences in this sample.

Data came from immunoSEQ multiplex PCR; TCRdb stores just in-frame clones and leaves some out. The sample holds 600,000 to 750,000 clones; 90% are singletons and the top ten take 34%. Specimen: memory CD8+ T cells from PBMCs. Subset described: CD45RO+ cells pooled with CCR7-negative TemRA cells. V usage is TRBV30 and J usage is TRBJ2-7; a weak D match, TRBD2 (5 bases). The source is a young man in good health. Some clones in this sample may be carry-over from other donors' samples. The DNA for the CDR3 is TGTGCCTTCCTCGGGGTCCCCAAAGGACCCATCCCCTACTACGAGCAGTACTTC. Its protein product is CAFLGVPKGPIPYYEQYF.